These T cell receptor beta chains were read from a single sample in a study of blood T cell repertoires in COVID-19. Sequencing was performed with immunoSEQ multiplex PCR; in TCRdb, only in-frame clones are kept and a portion is missing. The repertoire consists of just under 65,000 clones, with 65% to 85% occurring once and the leading ten covering under 8%. The sample consisted of peripheral blood. These receptors were obtained from a human donor in a cohort sampled during active COVID-19. CDR3s include the opening cysteine and the closing phenylalanine or tryptophan. D genes are given only for firm matches. Not all rows give a size; the values are once, few, many and, for expanded clones, a class.

D: -
J: TRBJ1-2
V: TRBV4-1
size: -
DNA: TGCGCCAGCAGCCAAGTGGGGGCGGCTAACTATGGCTACACCTTC
CDR3: CASSQVGAANYGYTF

D: TRBD2
J: TRBJ2-7
V: TRBV18
size: -
DNA: TGTGCCAGCTCACAAACTAGCGGGGGCACCTACGAGCAGTACTTC
CDR3: CASSQTSGGTYEQYF

D: TRBD2
J: TRBJ2-3
V: TRBV5-8
size: -
DNA: TGTGCCAGCAACGAGTGGGGGGGGTTAAATTCAGATACGCAGTATTTT
CDR3: CASNEWGGLNSDTQYF

D: -
J: TRBJ2-7
V: TRBV5-1
size: -
DNA: TGCGCCAGCACACGTGAAGGGGGGGGCAAGGTCGAGCAGTACTTC
CDR3: CASTREGGGKVEQYF

D: -
J: TRBJ1-2
V: TRBV2
size: -
DNA: TGTGCCAGCAGTGAAGGGACATCTATCTATGGCTACACCTTC
CDR3: CASSEGTSIYGYTF

D: TRBD2
J: TRBJ2-3
V: TRBV2
size: -
DNA: TGTGCCAGCATTAGCGGGGGGGCCTCAGATACGCAGTATTTT
CDR3: CASISGGASDTQYF

D: -
J: TRBJ2-3
V: TRBV7-8
size: -
DNA: TGTGCCAGCAGCCCAGCCGGTAGCGGCCTAGGGACAGATACGCAGTATTTT
CDR3: CASSPAGSGLGTDTQYF

D: TRBD2
J: TRBJ2-7
V: TRBV6-6
size: -
DNA: TGTGCCAGCTCCCGCGGGCGCGGGGGATCCTACGAGCAGTACTTC
CDR3: CASSRGRGGSYEQYF

D: -
J: TRBJ1-4
V: TRBV5-1
size: -
DNA: TGCGCCAGCAGCCGGGAAACCCGGGATGAAAAACTGTTTTTT
CDR3: CASSRETRDEKLFF

D: TRBD2
J: TRBJ2-7
V: TRBV5-4
size: -
DNA: TGTGCCAGCAGCTTAAAGGACCCGGGGGGTGAGCAGTACTTC
CDR3: CASSLKDPGGEQYF

D: TRBD1
J: TRBJ2-1
V: TRBV5-6
size: -
DNA: TGTGCCAGCAGCGGGGACAGGTTGACCTACAATGAGCAGTTCTTC
CDR3: CASSGDRLTYNEQFF

D: TRBD1
J: TRBJ1-1
V: TRBV7-3
size: -
DNA: TGTGCCAGCAGCTCGACAGGGGGTGGCACTGAAGCTTTCTTT
CDR3: CASSSTGGGTEAFF

D: TRBD1
J: TRBJ1-3
V: TRBV6-1
size: -
DNA: TGTGCCAGCAGTGAGTTGACAGGGTCCTCTGGAAACACCATATATTTT
CDR3: CASSELTGSSGNTIYF

D: -
J: TRBJ1-5
V: TRBV30
size: few
DNA: TGTGCCTGGAGTGTGGGCAGGGACCAGCATTTT
CDR3: CAWSVGRDQHF

D: -
J: TRBJ1-4
V: TRBV5-1
size: -
DNA: TGCGCCAGCAGCTCCTCGGGGGTCACTAATGAAAAACTGTTTTTT
CDR3: CASSSSGVTNEKLFF

D: -
J: TRBJ1-2
V: TRBV12-3/TRBV12-4
size: few
DNA: TGTGCCAGCAGTTTAAGGGCAGGGGATGGCTACACCTTC
CDR3: CASSLRAGDGYTF

D: TRBD2
J: TRBJ2-7
V: TRBV24-1
size: -
DNA: TGTGCCACCAGTGACCTCGGACTAGCGGGGATCTACGAGCAGTACTTC
CDR3: CATSDLGLAGIYEQYF